A selection of T cell receptor beta chains follows, all from one sample in a study of T cells after yellow fever vaccination. One entry per CDR3 protein, called by TCRdb with MiXCR from the 5' RACE reads. The sample records more than 250,000 distinct CDR3 sequences, around 6.8% being singletons. This specimen consisted of PBMCs, obtained about 41 days after the first yellow fever vaccination. The receptors come from a man between 18 and 29 years old who received the YFV17D yellow fever vaccine. Both conserved end residues are part of each CDR3. The order of the fields is clone size, J gene, CDR3 length, V gene, D gene, CDR3 protein, CDR3 DNA. The D gene is left open where the match is weak. Only some rows state a clone size, as once, few, many or a class for expanded clones.

clone size: few
J gene: TRBJ2-7
CDR3 length: 16
V gene: TRBV19
D gene: TRBD1
CDR3 protein: CASSPDDRGVSYEQYF
CDR3 DNA: TGTGCCAGTAGTCCAGACGACAGGGGAGTCTCCTACGAGCAGTACTTC

clone size: many
J gene: TRBJ2-2
CDR3 length: 12
V gene: TRBV6-2/TRBV6-3
D gene: TRBD2
CDR3 protein: CASRLAGGELFF
CDR3 DNA: TGTGCCAGCAGGCTAGCGGGCGGGGAGCTGTTTTTT

clone size: .
J gene: TRBJ2-4
CDR3 length: 17
V gene: TRBV18
D gene: .
CDR3 protein: CASSQRARPIAKNIQYF
CDR3 DNA: TGTGCCAGCTCTCAAAGGGCCAGGCCAATAGCCAAAAACATTCAGTACTTC

clone size: few
J gene: TRBJ2-5
CDR3 length: 14
V gene: TRBV20-1
D gene: TRBD2
CDR3 protein: CSALSGGAGETQYF
CDR3 DNA: TGCAGTGCTTTAAGCGGGGGGGCCGGTGAGACCCAGTACTTC

clone size: .
J gene: TRBJ2-4
CDR3 length: 14
V gene: TRBV20-1
D gene: .
CDR3 protein: CSTTRHLAKNIQYF
CDR3 DNA: TGCAGTACCACTAGGCATCTAGCCAAAAACATTCAGTACTTC

clone size: .
J gene: TRBJ2-5
CDR3 length: 14
V gene: TRBV10-3
D gene: TRBD1
CDR3 protein: CAISGTGDRETQYF
CDR3 DNA: TGTGCCATCAGTGGGACAGGGGATAGAGAGACCCAGTACTTC

clone size: few
J gene: TRBJ2-5
CDR3 length: 18
V gene: TRBV5-1
D gene: .
CDR3 protein: CASSDKGGLRNFQETQYF
CDR3 DNA: TGCGCCAGCAGCGATAAGGGCGGTTTGCGGAATTTTCAAGAGACCCAGTACTTC

clone size: few
J gene: TRBJ2-5
CDR3 length: 16
V gene: TRBV7-3
D gene: .
CDR3 protein: CASSPDSSRGEETQYF
CDR3 DNA: TGTGCCAGCAGCCCGGACAGCTCTAGGGGGGAAGAGACCCAGTACTTC

clone size: few
J gene: TRBJ1-1
CDR3 length: 14
V gene: TRBV3-1
D gene: .
CDR3 protein: CASSQATGQLEAFF
CDR3 DNA: TGTGCCAGCAGCCAAGCCACTGGACAGCTGGAAGCTTTCTTT

clone size: many
J gene: TRBJ2-1
CDR3 length: 13
V gene: TRBV7-9
D gene: .
CDR3 protein: CASSLAGAPEQFF
CDR3 DNA: TGTGCCAGCAGCTTAGCAGGGGCCCCTGAGCAGTTCTTC

clone size: few
J gene: TRBJ2-7
CDR3 length: 14
V gene: TRBV19
D gene: TRBD1
CDR3 protein: CASSMLPGGNEQYF
CDR3 DNA: TGTGCCAGTAGTATGCTGCCAGGGGGCAACGAGCAGTACTTC

clone size: few
J gene: TRBJ2-7
CDR3 length: 16
V gene: TRBV27
D gene: .
CDR3 protein: CASSLSYRGLSYEQYF
CDR3 DNA: TGTGCCAGCAGTTTATCGTACCGGGGACTGTCCTACGAGCAGTACTTC

clone size: .
J gene: TRBJ2-7
CDR3 length: 11
V gene: TRBV7-2
D gene: .
CDR3 protein: CASSPRVEQYF
CDR3 DNA: TGTGCCAGCAGCCCCAGGGTCGAGCAGTACTTC

clone size: many
J gene: TRBJ2-7
CDR3 length: 15
V gene: TRBV10-3
D gene: .
CDR3 protein: CATRQGTSHDYEQYF
CDR3 DNA: TGTGCCACCCGACAGGGGACTAGTCACGACTACGAGCAGTACTTC

clone size: .
J gene: TRBJ2-7
CDR3 length: 13
V gene: TRBV27
D gene: .
CDR3 protein: CASSLRPTYEQYF
CDR3 DNA: TGTGCCAGCAGTTTGAGACCTACCTACGAGCAGTACTTC

clone size: .
J gene: TRBJ1-5
CDR3 length: 14
V gene: TRBV7-9
D gene: .
CDR3 protein: CASTPWNEGQPQHF
CDR3 DNA: TGTGCCAGCACCCCGTGGAACGAAGGTCAGCCCCAGCATTTT

clone size: .
J gene: TRBJ2-3
CDR3 length: 16
V gene: TRBV20-1
D gene: .
CDR3 protein: CCARDRNSRKVDTQYF
CDR3 DNA: TGCTGTGCTAGAGATAGGAACTCGAGGAAGGTAGATACGCAGTATTTT

clone size: .
J gene: TRBJ2-6
CDR3 length: 16
V gene: TRBV24-1
D gene: TRBD1
CDR3 protein: CATSDRTGPGANVLTF
CDR3 DNA: TGTGCCACCAGTGACCGGACAGGGCCCGGGGCCAACGTCCTGACTTTC

clone size: many
J gene: TRBJ1-5
CDR3 length: 14
V gene: TRBV11-2
D gene: .
CDR3 protein: CASSLVGPRQPQHF
CDR3 DNA: TGTGCCAGCAGCTTAGTTGGCCCAAGGCAGCCCCAGCATTTT

clone size: .
J gene: TRBJ1-4
CDR3 length: 17
V gene: TRBV6-5
D gene: .
CDR3 protein: CASSYAHSTATNEKLFF
CDR3 DNA: TGTGCCAGCAGTTACGCCCACTCGACGGCAACTAATGAAAAACTGTTTTTT

clone size: many
J gene: TRBJ2-7
CDR3 length: 13
V gene: TRBV5-1
D gene: TRBD1
CDR3 protein: CASSLDTGGEQYF
CDR3 DNA: TGCGCCAGCAGCTTGGATACAGGGGGCGAGCAGTACTTC

clone size: .
J gene: TRBJ2-5
CDR3 length: 12
V gene: TRBV6-2/TRBV6-3
D gene: .
CDR3 protein: CSSRKTQETQYF
CDR3 DNA: TGTTCCAGCAGAAAGACCCAAGAGACCCAGTACTTC

clone size: many
J gene: TRBJ2-3
CDR3 length: 16
V gene: TRBV20-1
D gene: .
CDR3 protein: CSARDPLRGVGDTQYF
CDR3 DNA: TGCAGTGCTAGAGATCCCCTTAGAGGGGTGGGAGATACGCAGTATTTT

clone size: many
J gene: TRBJ2-3
CDR3 length: 15
V gene: TRBV2
D gene: .
CDR3 protein: CASSEAGLPTDTQYF
CDR3 DNA: TGTGCCAGCAGTGAAGCGGGTCTTCCGACAGATACGCAGTATTTT

clone size: .
J gene: TRBJ2-1
CDR3 length: 15
V gene: TRBV5-6
D gene: TRBD1
CDR3 protein: CASSSRDRGFNEQFF
CDR3 DNA: TGTGCCAGCAGCTCCCGGGACAGGGGATTCAATGAGCAGTTCTTC

clone size: few
J gene: TRBJ2-7
CDR3 length: 14
V gene: TRBV5-6
D gene: .
CDR3 protein: CASSLYQGGNEQYF
CDR3 DNA: TGTGCCAGCAGCTTATATCAGGGGGGCAACGAGCAGTACTTC

clone size: many
J gene: TRBJ2-1
CDR3 length: 12
V gene: TRBV7-2
D gene: .
CDR3 protein: CASTSHPNEQFF
CDR3 DNA: TGTGCCAGCACCTCCCACCCCAATGAGCAGTTCTTC

clone size: .
J gene: TRBJ2-1
CDR3 length: 16
V gene: TRBV3-1
D gene: .
CDR3 protein: CASSQEGQNSYNEQFF
CDR3 DNA: TGTGCCAGCAGCCAGGAGGGACAGAACTCCTACAATGAGCAGTTCTTC

clone size: few
J gene: TRBJ2-3
CDR3 length: 15
V gene: TRBV20-1
D gene: .
CDR3 protein: CSARIPLGPTDTQYF
CDR3 DNA: TGCAGTGCTAGAATCCCCCTAGGCCCAACAGATACGCAGTATTTT

clone size: .
J gene: TRBJ1-6
CDR3 length: 18
V gene: TRBV18
D gene: .
CDR3 protein: CASSPQQAQGEKNSPLHF
CDR3 DNA: TGTGCCAGCTCACCCCAGCAGGCGCAGGGCGAGAAAAATTCACCCCTCCACTTT

clone size: .
J gene: TRBJ2-2
CDR3 length: 13
V gene: TRBV7-3
D gene: .
CDR3 protein: CASSKGSSGELFF
CDR3 DNA: TGTGCCAGCAGCAAAGGGTCTTCCGGGGAGCTGTTTTTT

clone size: many
J gene: TRBJ2-1
CDR3 length: 16
V gene: TRBV7-3
D gene: .
CDR3 protein: CASSLSDLQVYNEQFF
CDR3 DNA: TGTGCCAGCAGCTTAAGTGACCTCCAGGTCTACAATGAGCAGTTCTTC

clone size: .
J gene: TRBJ1-6
CDR3 length: 16
V gene: TRBV6-1
D gene: TRBD1
CDR3 protein: CASSDMGQGVNSPLHF
CDR3 DNA: TGTGCCAGCAGTGATATGGGACAGGGCGTAAATTCACCCCTCCACTTT

clone size: few
J gene: TRBJ2-7
CDR3 length: 17
V gene: TRBV5-1
D gene: TRBD1
CDR3 protein: CASSLWGQGRSSYEQYF
CDR3 DNA: TGCGCCAGCAGCTTGTGGGGACAGGGGAGGAGCTCCTACGAGCAGTACTTC

clone size: .
J gene: TRBJ2-5
CDR3 length: 13
V gene: TRBV24-1
D gene: .
CDR3 protein: CATSVALGETQYF
CDR3 DNA: TGTGCCACCAGTGTGGCCCTAGGAGAGACCCAGTACTTC

clone size: .
J gene: TRBJ2-2
CDR3 length: 15
V gene: TRBV19
D gene: TRBD1
CDR3 protein: CASSSDRVGTGELFF
CDR3 DNA: TGTGCCAGTAGTTCCGACAGGGTCGGCACCGGGGAGCTGTTTTTT

clone size: many
J gene: TRBJ1-3
CDR3 length: 17
V gene: TRBV12-3/TRBV12-4
D gene: .
CDR3 protein: CASIPFTGTVSGNTIYF
CDR3 DNA: TGTGCCAGTATACCGTTTACAGGGACTGTGTCTGGAAACACCATATATTTT

clone size: .
J gene: TRBJ2-1
CDR3 length: 15
V gene: TRBV6-2/TRBV6-3
D gene: .
CDR3 protein: CASSRLPSSYNEQFF
CDR3 DNA: TGTGCCAGCAGTCGACTACCGAGCTCCTACAATGAGCAGTTCTTC

clone size: many
J gene: TRBJ1-4
CDR3 length: 12
V gene: TRBV12-3/TRBV12-4
D gene: .
CDR3 protein: CASSRDREKLFF
CDR3 DNA: TGTGCCAGCAGCCGGGACCGGGAAAAACTGTTTTTT

clone size: few
J gene: TRBJ2-5
CDR3 length: 16
V gene: TRBV9
D gene: TRBD1
CDR3 protein: CASSVGTGSYQETQYF
CDR3 DNA: TGTGCCAGCAGCGTAGGGACAGGATCGTACCAAGAGACCCAGTACTTC

clone size: few
J gene: TRBJ1-1
CDR3 length: 14
V gene: TRBV7-3
D gene: .
CDR3 protein: CASSEDGGYTEAFF
CDR3 DNA: TGTGCCAGCAGCGAAGACGGGGGGTACACTGAAGCTTTCTTT

clone size: .
J gene: TRBJ2-2
CDR3 length: 17
V gene: TRBV2
D gene: TRBD2
CDR3 protein: CASSEVALAGSSGELFF
CDR3 DNA: TGTGCCAGCAGTGAAGTGGCTCTAGCGGGGTCCTCCGGGGAGCTGTTTTTT

clone size: few
J gene: TRBJ1-1
CDR3 length: 11
V gene: TRBV29-1
D gene: .
CDR3 protein: CSGIMLAKAFF
CDR3 DNA: TGCAGCGGTATAATGCTAGCCAAAGCTTTCTTT

clone size: .
J gene: TRBJ1-2
CDR3 length: 16
V gene: TRBV5-1
D gene: TRBD1
CDR3 protein: CASSHSSPGQGAGYTF
CDR3 DNA: TGCGCCAGCAGCCATTCCTCCCCGGGACAGGGGGCAGGCTACACCTTC

clone size: few
J gene: TRBJ1-2
CDR3 length: 13
V gene: TRBV5-1
D gene: .
CDR3 protein: CASSFGQADGYTF
CDR3 DNA: TGCGCCAGCAGCTTTGGTCAGGCCGATGGCTACACCTTC

clone size: .
J gene: TRBJ1-3
CDR3 length: 12
V gene: TRBV29-1
D gene: .
CDR3 protein: CSVAYSGNTIYF
CDR3 DNA: TGCAGCGTCGCCTATTCTGGAAACACCATATATTTT

clone size: .
J gene: TRBJ2-6
CDR3 length: 15
V gene: TRBV19
D gene: .
CDR3 protein: CASSIAASGANVLTF
CDR3 DNA: TGTGCCAGTAGTATAGCAGCCTCTGGGGCCAACGTCCTGACTTTC

clone size: few
J gene: TRBJ2-3
CDR3 length: 18
V gene: TRBV4-2
D gene: TRBD2
CDR3 protein: CASTLQGTSGGAADTQYF
CDR3 DNA: TGTGCCAGCACCCTACAGGGGACTAGCGGGGGGGCGGCAGATACGCAGTATTTT

clone size: many
J gene: TRBJ2-5
CDR3 length: 11
V gene: TRBV29-1
D gene: .
CDR3 protein: CSVRSQETQYF
CDR3 DNA: TGCAGCGTGCGAAGCCAAGAGACCCAGTACTTC

clone size: .
J gene: TRBJ1-5
CDR3 length: 13
V gene: TRBV7-8
D gene: .
CDR3 protein: CASSLVNNQPQHF
CDR3 DNA: TGTGCCAGCAGCTTAGTCAACAATCAGCCCCAGCATTTT

clone size: many
J gene: TRBJ1-1
CDR3 length: 11
V gene: TRBV6-5
D gene: .
CDR3 protein: CASSQGTEAFF
CDR3 DNA: TGTGCCAGCAGCCAAGGGACTGAAGCTTTCTTT

clone size: few
J gene: TRBJ1-4
CDR3 length: 18
V gene: TRBV3-1
D gene: .
CDR3 protein: CASSQREETFATNEKLFF
CDR3 DNA: TGTGCCAGCAGCCAACGGGAGGAGACTTTTGCAACTAATGAAAAACTGTTTTTT

clone size: few
J gene: TRBJ2-3
CDR3 length: 17
V gene: TRBV7-9
D gene: .
CDR3 protein: CASSLEIIRTFTDTQYF
CDR3 DNA: TGTGCCAGCAGCTTAGAAATTATTCGGACTTTCACAGATACGCAGTATTTT